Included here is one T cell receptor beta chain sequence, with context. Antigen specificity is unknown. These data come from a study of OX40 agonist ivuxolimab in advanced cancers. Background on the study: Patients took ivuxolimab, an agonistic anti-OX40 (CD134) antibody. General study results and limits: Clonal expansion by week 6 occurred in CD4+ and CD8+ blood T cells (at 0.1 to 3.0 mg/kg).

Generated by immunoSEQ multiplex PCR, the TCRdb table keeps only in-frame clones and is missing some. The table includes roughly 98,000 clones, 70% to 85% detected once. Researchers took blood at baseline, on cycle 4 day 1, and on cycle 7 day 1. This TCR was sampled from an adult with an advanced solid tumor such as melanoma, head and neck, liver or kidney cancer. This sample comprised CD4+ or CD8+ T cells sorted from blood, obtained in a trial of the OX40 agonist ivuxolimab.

The CDR3 is CASSYGDRLTGELFF. The CDR3 region has the DNA TGTGCCAGCAGTTACGGAGACAGGCTCACCGGGGAGCTGTTTTTT. V gene TRBV6-5 combines with J gene TRBJ2-2; D is possibly TRBD1 (6 bases). Trimming cost V 2 bases and J 4 bases, with 11 bases left between them. The CDR3 is 15 amino acids. Germline-derived CDR1 and CDR2 are MNHEY and SVGAGI.